Below, 5 T cell receptor beta chains from the same sample are listed, as sequenced in a study of control samples from healthy donors and cancer patients. Method: immunoSEQ multiplex PCR; TCRdb's copy keeps in-frame clones and lacks some. Of fewer than 500,000 clones listed, around 90% are singletons. The sequenced material came from PBMCs. These receptors all stem from a man in his forties or fifties with head and neck cancer.

This clone was seen only once. The rearrangement uses TRBV7-2 and TRBJ2-3; 11 nucleotides align to TRBD2. Looked up from germline, CDR1 is SGHTA and CDR2 is FQGNSA. The CDR3 spans 15 residues. Unmatched junction bases numbered 5, after V lost 5 bases and J lost 4 bases. The CDR3 protein is CASSPVAGGADTQYF. In DNA, the CDR3 is TGTGCCAGCAGCCCAGTAGCGGGGGGGGCAGATACGCAGTATTTT.

The chain employs TRBV5-1 and TRBJ2-7, with D unclear. CDR3 length: 12 residues. Germline CDR1 and CDR2: SGHRS and YFSETQ. V was cut by 6 bases and J by 0 bases, with 7 bases left in between. The CDR3 loop reads CASKGGSYEQYF. CDR3 nucleotide sequence: TGCGCCAGCAAGGGCGGCTCCTACGAGCAGTACTTC.

This rearrangement joins TRBV7-3 to TRBJ2-3; 8 bases fit TRBD2. CDR3 size: 17 residues. The V gene's germline CDR1 is SGHTA and CDR2 FQGTGA. The J segment lost 4 bases and the V segment lost 0 bases, leaving 9 bases of the junction unmatched. CDR3 in DNA: TGTGCCAGCAGCTTAACTTCCCGGGGGGGCCTTTCAGATACGCAGTATTTT. It yields the protein CASSLTSRGGLSDTQYF.

The genes are TRBV3-1 (or the pseudogene TRBV3-2) and TRBJ1-4, with D tentatively TRBD1 (5 bases). This CDR3 spans 15 amino acids. CDR1 and CDR2 from the germline V gene are LGHDT and YNNKEL (reference sequence). V dropped 6 bases and J dropped 8 bases, with 19 bases sitting between them. The CDR3 coding sequence is TGTGCCAGCAGTCCTTTGCCGAGGGGACCGGAAAAACTGTTTTTT. Amino acid sequence: CASSPLPRGPEKLFF.

About this clone: Other nucleotide sequences in the sample specify the same CDR3. The chain combines TRBV3-1 (or the pseudogene TRBV3-2) with TRBJ2-2; the D is unclear. CDR3 size: 13 residues. CDR1 is LGHDT, CDR2 YNNKEL, per germline (reference sequence). Trimming removed 3 bases from V and 0 bases from J, with 2 bases in between. The CDR3 DNA sequence: TGTGCCAGCAGCCAGACGAACACCGGGGAGCTGTTTTTT. Translation gives CASSQTNTGELFF.